The 21 T cell receptor beta chains below all came from one sample that was sequenced in a study of T cell responses to AZD1222 COVID-19 vaccine. The data were produced by immunoSEQ multiplex PCR, yet TCRdb's version contains in-frame clones alone and is incomplete. The table lists about 130,000 clones, about 93% of them singletons. This sample comprised peripheral blood, obtained on day 0 of AZD1222 vaccination. The receptors here all came from an adult in good health.

The CDR3 coding sequence is TGTGCCAGCTCCCTGTCGGGACAGGCTAACTATGGCTACACCTTC. The encoded protein is CASSLSGQANYGYTF. The V gene is TRBV18, the J gene TRBJ1-2; 8 bases line up with TRBD1. CDR3 length: 15 residues. Trimming cost V 6 bases and J 0 bases; bases outside gene matches: 6. Per germline, CDR1 KGHSH and CDR2 LQKENI.

This chain links TRBV3-1 (or the pseudogene TRBV3-2) with TRBJ1-3; D uncertain. This CDR3 has 15 residues. The V gene's germline CDR1 is LGHDT and CDR2 YNNKEL (reference sequence). V was shortened by 0 bases and J by 2 bases, with 8 bases between the two germline ends. CDR3 in amino acids: CASSQEWGTGNTIYF. The CDR3 DNA sequence: TGTGCCAGCAGCCAAGAATGGGGAACTGGAAACACCATATATTTT.

The chain couples TRBV7-3 to TRBJ1-1, with TRBD1 as a possible D gene (6 bases). Looked up from germline, CDR1 is SGHTA and CDR2 is FQGTGA. Trimming removed 1 base from V and 7 bases from J, with 19 bases in between. CDR3 size: 16 residues. Here the CDR3 DNA reads TGTGCCAGCAGCTTAATGGGCATCGGGGGCGCGGATGAAGCTTTCTTT. This sequence encodes CASSLMGIGGADEAFF. The full variable domain, rest sourced from reference TRBV7-3 and TRBJ1-1, is GAGVSQTPSNKVTEKGKYVELRCDPISGHTALYWYRQSLGQGPEFLIYFQGTGAADDSGLPNDRFFAVRPEGSVSTLKIQRTERGDSAVYLCASSLMGIGGADEAFFGQGTRLTVV.

The chain combines TRBV5-1 with TRBJ1-2; TRBD1 aligns across 8 bases. The length of the CDR3 is 14 residues. Per the germline V gene, CDR1 is SGHRS and CDR2 is YFSETQ. The V segment lost 0 bases and the J segment 4 bases; nucleotides outside the gene matches: 2. The CDR3 sequence: CASSLAQGAYGYTF. As DNA, the CDR3 is TGCGCCAGCAGCTTGGCCCAGGGGGCCTATGGCTACACCTTC.

The CDR3 here is CASSSRRGLNEQYF. The DNA of the CDR3 is TGTGCCAGCAGCTCACGTAGGGGGTTGAACGAGCAGTACTTC. The V and J genes are TRBV5-6 and TRBJ2-7; tentatively, D is TRBD1 (6 bases). V lost 3 bases to trimming and J lost 5 bases, with 15 bases between them. The germline V gene encodes CDR1 SGHDT and CDR2 YYEEEE. The CDR3 totals 14 residues.

The chain combines TRBV19 with TRBJ1-5; the D is unclear. The V end was cut by 5 bases, the J end by 4 bases, with 18 bases between. Germline V gene lookup returns CDR1 LNHDA and CDR2 SQIVND (reference sequence). The CDR3 is made up of 16 amino acids. CDR3 DNA sequence: TGTGCCAGTAGTCCTGAAAGCAACTGGCGAAATCAGCCCCAGCATTTT. Translation gives CASSPESNWRNQPQHF.

The chain carries TRBV6-5 and TRBJ1-2; TRBD1 aligns across 8 bases. The V segment lost 10 bases and the J segment 2 bases; nucleotides outside the gene matches: 6. There are 13 residues in the CDR3. Germline CDR1 MNHEY, CDR2 SVGAGI. CDR3 in DNA: TGTGCCACCGGGACAGGAGGAAACTATGGCTACACCTTC. Translation gives CATGTGGNYGYTF.

The chain has TRBV3-1 (or the pseudogene TRBV3-2) and TRBJ1-1, with D unclear. The V gene lost 4 bases and the J gene lost 2 bases, with 11 bases spanning the gap. There are 14 residues in the CDR3. CDR1 is LGHDT and CDR2 is YNNKEL in the germline V gene (reference sequence). CDR3 sequence reads: CASSPSKGNTEAFF. CDR3 nucleotide sequence: TGTGCCAGCAGCCCTTCTAAGGGAAACACTGAAGCTTTCTTT.

The rearrangement joins TRBV5-6 to TRBJ2-1, with 16 bases that match TRBD2. The CDR3 contains 15 residues. Germline V gene sequence: CDR1 SGHDT, CDR2 YYEEEE. V dropped 4 bases and J dropped 8; count of bases not matched to a gene: 3. CDR3 coding DNA: TGTGCCAGCAGCCCGGGACTAGCGGGGGGGGATGAGCAGTTCTTC. It specifies CASSPGLAGGDEQFF.

This clone has just one count. The chain combines TRBV18 with TRBJ2-1; D unresolved. Between the trimmed V and J ends, which lost 2 bases and 6 bases, there was a span of 11 bases. CDR1 and CDR2 (germline): KGHSH, LQKENI. The CDR3 is 14 residues long. CDR3 coding DNA: TGTGCCAGCTCACCATTGGGGAAATTCAATGAGCAGTTCTTC. The encoded protein is CASSPLGKFNEQFF.

The V and J genes are TRBV5-1 and TRBJ2-2; D is perhaps TRBD1 (5 bases). This CDR3 contains 13 residues. V gave up 5 bases and J gave up 5 bases, with 10 bases separating them. The germline V gene encodes CDR1 SGHRS and CDR2 YFSETQ. CDR3 region: CASRTVTTGELFF. CDR3 nucleotides: TGCGCCAGCAGGACAGTTACAACCGGGGAGCTGTTTTTT.

On this clone itself: Other DNA sequences in the sample encode the same CDR3. The rearrangement uses TRBV5-6 and TRBJ1-2; no clear D gene. The V and J ends lost 0 bases and 2 bases respectively, with 5 bases between them. Germline values: CDR1 SGHDT, CDR2 YYEEEE. The CDR3 spans 13 residues. As DNA, the CDR3 is TGTGCCAGCAGCTTGGGCCTAAACTATGGCTACACCTTC. The encoded protein is CASSLGLNYGYTF.

The gene calls are TRBV18 and TRBJ1-4, with D possibly being TRBD1 (6 bases). This CDR3 comprises 15 residues. V lost 3 bases to trimming and J lost 5 bases, with 13 bases between them. Germline CDR1 is KGHSH and CDR2 is LQKENI. For the CDR3, the DNA is TGTGCCAGCTCACCTCCGGGACAAAGGAATGAAAAACTGTTTTTT. It specifies CASSPPGQRNEKLFF. Based on the CDR3 plus reference TRBV18 and TRBJ1-4, the full variable domain is NAGVMQNPRHLVRRRGQEARLRCSPMKGHSHVYWYRQLPEEGLKFMVYLQKENIIDESGMPKERFSAEFPKEGPSILRIQQVVRGDSAAYFCASSPPGQRNEKLFFGSGTQLSVL.

V usage is TRBV5-1 and J usage is TRBJ2-7, with 13 bases identical to TRBD2. This CDR3 region has 16 residues. CDR1 SGHRS and CDR2 YFSETQ come from the germline V gene. Losses at the gene ends were 7 bases for V and 9 bases for J; bases not matched to a gene: 16. The CDR3 DNA follows: TGCGCCAGCTCCCCCAAATTTACTAGCGGGGGGGTAGTGCAGTACTTC. It yields the protein CASSPKFTSGGVVQYF. Looking up the rest from reference TRBV5-1 and TRBJ2-7 gives the full variable domain: KAGVTQTPRYLIKTRGQQVTLSCSPISGHRSVSWYQQTPGQGLQFLFEYFSETQRNKGNFPGRFSGRQFSNSRSEMNVSTLELGDSALYLCASSPKFTSGGVVQYFGPGTRLTVT.

This rearrangement joins TRBV11-2 to TRBJ1-2, with D perhaps matching TRBD1 (6 bases). CDR1 SGHAT and CDR2 FQNNGV come from the germline V gene. CDR3 length: 15 residues. V was shortened by 5 bases and J by 4 bases, with 17 bases between the two germline ends. For the CDR3, the DNA is TGTGCCAGCAGCCGGACAAGGACAGCACTCTATGGCTACACCTTC. Encoded protein: CASSRTRTALYGYTF.

Turning to this clone: An end of the junction differs from the germline gene, which may be a read error. The gene calls are TRBV6-1 and TRBJ1-2; 10 nucleotides agree with TRBD1. The CDR3 loop spans 14 amino acids. Per the germline V gene, CDR1 is MNHNS and CDR2 is SASEGT. The chain's CDR3 is CASGERDRGYGYTF. The DNA of the CDR3 is TGTGCCAGCGGTGAGAGGGACAGGGGCTATGGCTACACCTTC.

V usage is TRBV2 and J usage is TRBJ1-2, with 9 bases fitting TRBD1. CDR1 is SNHLY, CDR2 FYNNEI, per germline. The J segment lost 8 bases and the V segment lost 6 bases, leaving 7 bases of the junction unmatched. The CDR3 sequence is 13 residues long. CDR3 in DNA: TGTGCCAGCAGCCCGGACAGGGGAAGGGGCTACACCTTC. Its translation: CASSPDRGRGYTF.

The chain employs TRBV19 and TRBJ2-5; D might be TRBD1 (5 bases). This CDR3 has 14 residues. Trimming pared 2 bases from V and 1 base from J, leaving 8 bases between. CDR1 and CDR2 (germline): LNHDA, SQIVND (reference sequence). The CDR3 DNA follows: TGTGCCAGTAGTATACAGGGATCCCAAGAGACCCAGTACTTC. Amino acid sequence: CASSIQGSQETQYF.

This clone was detected only a few times. The genes are TRBV7-9 and TRBJ2-3, with D tentatively TRBD2 (6 bases). From germline, CDR1 is SEHNR and CDR2 FQNEAQ (reference sequence). CDR3 length equals 14 residues. The V end was cut by 1 base, the J end by 7 bases, with 12 bases between. The DNA for the CDR3 is TGTGCCAGCAGCTTAGGTCTAGCGAGGCATACGCAGTATTTT. This sequence encodes CASSLGLARHTQYF.

This clone was recorded once. The J gene is TRBJ2-7, the V gene TRBV19; perhaps TRBD2 as D (7 bases). The V gene's germline CDR1 is LNHDA and CDR2 SQIVND (reference sequence). The V gene lost 3 bases and the J gene lost 6 bases, with 12 bases spanning the gap. This CDR3 contains 13 residues. CDR3 sequence: CASSIAGGREQYF. In DNA, the CDR3 is TGTGCCAGTAGTATCGCCGGGGGGCGCGAGCAGTACTTC. The variable domain in full, completed from reference TRBV19 and TRBJ2-7, reads DGGITQSPKYLFRKEGQNVTLSCEQNLNHDAMYWYRQDPGQGLRLIYYSQIVNDFQKGDIAEGYSVSREKKESFPLTVTSAQKNPTAFYLCASSIAGGREQYFGPGTRLTVT.

This chain connects TRBV5-1 to TRBJ1-3; D not resolved. The CDR3 has 16 residues. Trimming removed 2 bases from V and 2 bases from J, with 14 bases in between. The germline gives CDR1 SGHRS, CDR2 YFSETQ. The CDR3 nucleotides read TGCGCCAGCAGCTTTGAACTAACCTCTGCTGGAAACACCATATATTTT. Protein sequence: CASSFELTSAGNTIYF.